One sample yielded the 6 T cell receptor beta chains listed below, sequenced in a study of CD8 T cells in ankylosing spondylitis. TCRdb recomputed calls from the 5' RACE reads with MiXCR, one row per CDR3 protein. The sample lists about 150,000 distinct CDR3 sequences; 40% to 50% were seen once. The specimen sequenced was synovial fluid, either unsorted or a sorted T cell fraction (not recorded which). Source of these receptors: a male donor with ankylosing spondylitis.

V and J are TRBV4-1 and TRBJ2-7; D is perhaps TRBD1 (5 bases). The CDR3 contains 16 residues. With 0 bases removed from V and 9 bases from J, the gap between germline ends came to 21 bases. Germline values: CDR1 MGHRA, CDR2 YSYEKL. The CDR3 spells CASSQDRMDMVSSQYF. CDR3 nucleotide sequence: TGCGCCAGCAGCCAAGATAGGATGGACATGGTATCTTCGCAGTACTTC.

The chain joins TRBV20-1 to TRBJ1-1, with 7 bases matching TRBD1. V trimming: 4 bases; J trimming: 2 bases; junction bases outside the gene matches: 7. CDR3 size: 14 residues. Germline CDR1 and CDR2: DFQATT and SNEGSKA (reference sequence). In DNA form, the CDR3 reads TGCAGTGCTAACTTACAGGGGTTCAACACTGAAGCTTTCTTT. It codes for CSANLQGFNTEAFF.

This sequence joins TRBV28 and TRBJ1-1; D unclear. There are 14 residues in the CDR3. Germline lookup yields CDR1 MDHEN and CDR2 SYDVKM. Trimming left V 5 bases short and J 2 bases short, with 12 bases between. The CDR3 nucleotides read TGTGCCAGCAGTCCCGATGGAAGAAACACTGAAGCTTTCTTT. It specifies CASSPDGRNTEAFF.

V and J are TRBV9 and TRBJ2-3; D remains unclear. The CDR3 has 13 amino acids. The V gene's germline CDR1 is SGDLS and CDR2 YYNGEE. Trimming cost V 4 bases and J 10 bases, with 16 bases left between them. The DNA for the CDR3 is TGTGCCAGCAGCCCTTGGCCGCCGGACGCGCAGTATTTT. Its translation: CASSPWPPDAQYF.

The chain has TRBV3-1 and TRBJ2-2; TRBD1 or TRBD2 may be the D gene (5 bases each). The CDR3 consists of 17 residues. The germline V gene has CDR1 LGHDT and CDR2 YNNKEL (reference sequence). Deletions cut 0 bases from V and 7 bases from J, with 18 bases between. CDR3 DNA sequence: TGTGCCAGCAGCCAAGATCTGATCTATGGGGGTAGCGGGGAGCTGTTTTTT. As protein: CASSQDLIYGGSGELFF.

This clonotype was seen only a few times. The CDR3 loop reads CASSFQRQAPYEQYF. As DNA, the CDR3 is TGTGCCAGCAGTTTTCAGCGCCAAGCCCCCTACGAGCAGTACTTC. The gene calls are TRBV28 and TRBJ2-7, with D uncertain. V was trimmed by 3 bases and J by 2 bases, leaving 14 bases between them. Germline V lookup: CDR1 MDHEN, CDR2 SYDVKM. The CDR3 has 15 residues. Looking up the rest from reference TRBV28 and TRBJ2-7 gives the full variable domain: DVKVTQSSRYLVKRTGEKVFLECVQDMDHENMFWYRQDPGLGLRLIYFSYDVKMKEKGDIPEGYSVSREKKERFSLILESASTNQTSMYLCASSFQRQAPYEQYFGPGTRLTVT.